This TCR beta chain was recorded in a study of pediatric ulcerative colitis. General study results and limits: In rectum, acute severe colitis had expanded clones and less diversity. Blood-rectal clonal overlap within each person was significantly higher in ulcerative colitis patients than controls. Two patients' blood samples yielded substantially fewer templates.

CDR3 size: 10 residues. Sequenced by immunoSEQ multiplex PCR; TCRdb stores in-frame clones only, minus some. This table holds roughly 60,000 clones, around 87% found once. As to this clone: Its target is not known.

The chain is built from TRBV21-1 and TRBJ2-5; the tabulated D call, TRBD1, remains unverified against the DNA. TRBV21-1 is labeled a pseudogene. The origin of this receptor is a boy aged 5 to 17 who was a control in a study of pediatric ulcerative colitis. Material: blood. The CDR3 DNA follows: TGTGCCAGCAGCAAGGCGACCCAGTACTTC. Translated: CASSKATQYF.